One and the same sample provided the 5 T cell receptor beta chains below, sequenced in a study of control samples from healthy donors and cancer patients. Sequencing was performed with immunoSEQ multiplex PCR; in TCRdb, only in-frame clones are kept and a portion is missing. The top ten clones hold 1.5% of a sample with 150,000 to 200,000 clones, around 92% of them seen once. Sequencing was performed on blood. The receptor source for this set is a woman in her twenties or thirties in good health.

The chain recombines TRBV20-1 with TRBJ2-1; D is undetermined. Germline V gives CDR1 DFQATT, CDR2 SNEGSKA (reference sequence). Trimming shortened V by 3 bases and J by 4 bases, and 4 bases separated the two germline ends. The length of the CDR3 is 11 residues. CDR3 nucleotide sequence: TGCAGTGCTAGCAAATACAATGAGCAGTTCTTC. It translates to CSASKYNEQFF.

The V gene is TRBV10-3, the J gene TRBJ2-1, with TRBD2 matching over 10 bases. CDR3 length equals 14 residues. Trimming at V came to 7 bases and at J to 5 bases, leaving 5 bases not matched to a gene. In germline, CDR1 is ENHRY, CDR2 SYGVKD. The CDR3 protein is CAIMASGSHNEQFF. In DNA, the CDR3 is TGTGCCATCATGGCTAGCGGGAGTCACAATGAGCAGTTCTTC.

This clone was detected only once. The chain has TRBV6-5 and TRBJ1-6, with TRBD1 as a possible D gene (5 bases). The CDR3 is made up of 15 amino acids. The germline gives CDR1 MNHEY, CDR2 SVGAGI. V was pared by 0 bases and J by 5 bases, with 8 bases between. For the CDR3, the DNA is TGTGCCAGCAGTTACTCAGGGGTCCATAATTCACCCCTCCACTTT. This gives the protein CASSYSGVHNSPLHF.

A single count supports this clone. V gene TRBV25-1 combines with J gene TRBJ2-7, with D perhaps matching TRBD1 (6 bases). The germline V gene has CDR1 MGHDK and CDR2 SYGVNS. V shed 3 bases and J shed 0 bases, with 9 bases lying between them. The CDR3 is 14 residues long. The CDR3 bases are TGTGCCAGCAGTGATACAGGGAGCTCCTACGAGCAGTACTTC. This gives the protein CASSDTGSSYEQYF.

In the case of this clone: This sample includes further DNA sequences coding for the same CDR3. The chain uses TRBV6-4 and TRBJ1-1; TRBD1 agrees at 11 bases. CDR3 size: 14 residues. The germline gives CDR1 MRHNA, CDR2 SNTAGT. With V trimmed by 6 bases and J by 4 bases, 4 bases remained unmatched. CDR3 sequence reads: CASRPGQGGTEAFF. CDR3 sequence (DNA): TGTGCCAGCAGGCCGGGACAGGGGGGCACTGAAGCTTTCTTT.